This paragraph reports one T cell receptor beta chain. Clones were sequenced by immunoSEQ multiplex PCR, and TCRdb holds only the in-frame ones, with some missing. Here the sample spans around 77,000 clones, 85% being singletons. This CDR3 spans 13 amino acids. The V end lost 4 bases, the J end lost 5 bases, and 9 bases lay between the germline ends. The V gene's germline CDR1 is KGHSH and CDR2 LQKENI. The entry originates in a study of OX40 agonist ivuxolimab in advanced cancers. Across the whole study: Six ivuxolimab dose levels, 0.01 to 10 mg/kg, were given intravenously every 2 weeks.

The gene calls are TRBV18 and TRBJ2-1; D call uncertain. Source: CD4+ or CD8+ T cells sorted from blood, taken in a trial of the OX40 agonist ivuxolimab. The receptor was derived from an adult with an advanced solid tumor such as melanoma, head and neck, liver or kidney cancer. CDR3 residues: CASSQAGDNEQFF. Written as DNA, the CDR3 is TGTGCCAGCTCACAGGCAGGAGACAATGAGCAGTTCTTC.